The 6 T cell receptor beta chains below come from one sample, sequenced in a study of shared clonotypes between healthy human individuals. Generated by immunoSEQ multiplex PCR, the TCRdb table keeps only in-frame clones and is missing some. The sample holds roughly 2,300,000 clones; around 90% are singletons and the top ten take approximately 0.41%. Input material: naive CD4+ T cells from PBMCs. Subset reported: CD45RA+ positively selected. These receptors all stem from a man aged 18 to 29 in good health. Some clones in this sample may be carry-over from other donors' samples.

The rearrangement links TRBV18 to TRBJ2-3; D is uncertain. This CDR3 is 15 amino acids long. CDR1 and CDR2 from the germline V gene are KGHSH and LQKENI. V dropped 8 bases and J dropped 1 base, with 16 bases sitting between them. The CDR3 sequence is CASHLTFGGTDTQYF. CDR3 bases: TGTGCCAGCCACCTCACTTTTGGGGGCACAGATACGCAGTATTTT.

The rearrangement uses TRBV5-1 and TRBJ2-1; D is unresolved. The CDR3 is made up of 15 amino acids. Trimming took off 0 bases at V and 3 bases at J, with 10 bases between the two ends. Germline-derived CDR1 and CDR2 are SGHRS and YFSETQ. CDR3 loop: CASSLAQQFYNEQFF. The CDR3, as DNA: TGCGCCAGCAGCTTGGCCCAACAGTTCTACAATGAGCAGTTCTTC.

This clone has only a few counts. The V call is TRBV7-2, the J call TRBJ1-2; a weak D match, TRBD1 (6 bases). CDR1 and CDR2 from the germline V gene are SGHTA and FQGNSA. This CDR3 region has 13 residues. The V end was cut by 6 bases, the J end by 8 bases, with 16 bases between. As DNA, the CDR3 is TGTGCCAGCAGTCATCAACAGGGCTACGGCTACACCTTC. As protein: CASSHQQGYGYTF.

The V gene is TRBV6-6, the J gene TRBJ2-5; D is perhaps TRBD1 (6 bases). The CDR3 loop spans 14 amino acids. Germline V gene lookup returns CDR1 MNHNY and CDR2 SVGAGI (reference sequence). V dropped 0 bases and J dropped 6 bases, with 11 bases sitting between them. As DNA, the CDR3 is TGTGCCAGCAGTTACTCACAGGGTGGGAAGACCCAGTACTTC. Amino acids: CASSYSQGGKTQYF.

The rearrangement links TRBV4-1 to TRBJ2-2; no clear D. This CDR3 region has 15 residues. V was cut by 0 bases and J by 2 bases, with 7 bases left in between. In germline, CDR1 is MGHRA, CDR2 YSYEKL. Here the CDR3 DNA reads TGCGCCAGCAGCCAAGATAGAATTAACACCGGGGAGCTGTTTTTT. Its translation is CASSQDRINTGELFF.

The CDR3 loop is CASSKGGAFYEQYF. CDR3 nucleotide sequence: TGTGCCAGCAGCAAAGGGGGCGCGTTTTACGAGCAGTACTTC. This chain links TRBV7-2 with TRBJ2-7; TRBD1 matches at 7 bases. Unmatched junction bases numbered 8, after V lost 5 bases and J lost 4 bases. This CDR3 has 14 residues. CDR1 is SGHTA and CDR2 is FQGNSA in the germline V gene.